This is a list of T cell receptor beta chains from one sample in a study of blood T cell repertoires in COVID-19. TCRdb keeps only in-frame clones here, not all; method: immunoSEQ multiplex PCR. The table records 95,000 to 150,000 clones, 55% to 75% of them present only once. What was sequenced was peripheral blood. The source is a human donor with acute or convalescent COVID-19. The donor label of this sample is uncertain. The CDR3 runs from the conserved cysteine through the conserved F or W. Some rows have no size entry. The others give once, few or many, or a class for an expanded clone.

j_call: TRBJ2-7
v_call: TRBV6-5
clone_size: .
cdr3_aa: CASSYQAGINYEQYF

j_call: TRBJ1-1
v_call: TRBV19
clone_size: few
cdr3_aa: CASSIGAENTEAFF

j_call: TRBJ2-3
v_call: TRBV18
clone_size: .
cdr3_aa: CASSPGQVSGTDTQYF

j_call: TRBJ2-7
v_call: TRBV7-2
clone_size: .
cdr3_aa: CASSAPGTGAYEQYF

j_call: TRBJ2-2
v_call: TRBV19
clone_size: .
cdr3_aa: CATREGGPTGELFF

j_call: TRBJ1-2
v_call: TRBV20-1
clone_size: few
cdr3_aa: CSAGTAYGYTF

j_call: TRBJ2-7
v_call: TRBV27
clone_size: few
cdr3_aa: CASSWDRGHEQYF

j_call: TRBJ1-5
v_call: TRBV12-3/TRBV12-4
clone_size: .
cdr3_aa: CASSYLGNQPQHF

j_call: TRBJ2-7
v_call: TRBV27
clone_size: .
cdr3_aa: CASSLSLGTGVYEQYF

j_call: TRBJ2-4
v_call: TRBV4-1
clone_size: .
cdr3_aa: CASSQGGAGGQNIQYF

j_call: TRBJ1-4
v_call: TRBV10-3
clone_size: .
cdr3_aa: CAISDSRGWNEKLFF

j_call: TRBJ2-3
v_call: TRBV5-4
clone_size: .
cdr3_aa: CASSLVGDTNTQYF

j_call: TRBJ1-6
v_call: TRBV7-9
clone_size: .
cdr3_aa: CASSLDTRNSPLHF

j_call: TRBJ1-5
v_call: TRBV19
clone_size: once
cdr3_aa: CASSFTGGTQHF

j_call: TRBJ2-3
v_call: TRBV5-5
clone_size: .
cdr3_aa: CASSLDSSTDTQYF

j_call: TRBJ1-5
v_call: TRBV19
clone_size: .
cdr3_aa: CASYRPQHF